The clone carrying this T cell receptor (beta chain) was seen more than once but under ten times. Its cognate antigen is unknown. Reverse transcribing all isolated RNA meant expressed TCRB transcripts were sequenced. Sequencing was performed with immunoSEQ multiplex PCR; in TCRdb, only in-frame clones are kept and a portion is missing. The data hold 140,000 or so clones, with around a tenth observed a single time. The data stem from a study of beta chain features in type 1 diabetes. Germline CDR1 is SGDLS and CDR2 is YYNGEE. The V gene end was trimmed by 0 bases and the J gene end by 0 bases; junction bases not matched to a gene: 3. The CDR3 is made up of 18 amino acids. Study-level findings and limits: Reads derived from cDNA could over-represent cells showing high TCR expression. Researchers reported that naive, central memory and Treg TCRB repertoires appeared more similar in patients than in healthy donors. For patients and controls alike, PCR might favor shorter templates to the same degree.

This chain joins TRBV9 and TRBJ2-1, with 13 bases aligning to TRBD2. The specimen sequenced was central memory CD4+ T cells from blood. This sequence was found in a young man in good health. The CDR3 nucleotides read TGTGCCAGCAGCGTAGTGACTAGCGGGGGGAGCTCCTACAATGAGCAGTTCTTC. Translating gives CASSVVTSGGSSYNEQFF.